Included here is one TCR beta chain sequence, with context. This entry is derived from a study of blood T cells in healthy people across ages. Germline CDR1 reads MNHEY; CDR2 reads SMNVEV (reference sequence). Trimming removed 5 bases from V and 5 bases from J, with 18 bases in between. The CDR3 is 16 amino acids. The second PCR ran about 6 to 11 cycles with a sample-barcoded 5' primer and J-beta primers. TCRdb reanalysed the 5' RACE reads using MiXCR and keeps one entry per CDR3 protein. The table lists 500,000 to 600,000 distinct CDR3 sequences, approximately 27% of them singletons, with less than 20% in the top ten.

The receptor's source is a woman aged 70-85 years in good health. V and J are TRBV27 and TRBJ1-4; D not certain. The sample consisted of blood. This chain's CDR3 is CASSPPGSLRNEKLFF. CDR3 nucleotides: TGTGCCAGCAGTCCTCCGGGGAGCCTTAGGAATGAAAAACTGTTTTTT.